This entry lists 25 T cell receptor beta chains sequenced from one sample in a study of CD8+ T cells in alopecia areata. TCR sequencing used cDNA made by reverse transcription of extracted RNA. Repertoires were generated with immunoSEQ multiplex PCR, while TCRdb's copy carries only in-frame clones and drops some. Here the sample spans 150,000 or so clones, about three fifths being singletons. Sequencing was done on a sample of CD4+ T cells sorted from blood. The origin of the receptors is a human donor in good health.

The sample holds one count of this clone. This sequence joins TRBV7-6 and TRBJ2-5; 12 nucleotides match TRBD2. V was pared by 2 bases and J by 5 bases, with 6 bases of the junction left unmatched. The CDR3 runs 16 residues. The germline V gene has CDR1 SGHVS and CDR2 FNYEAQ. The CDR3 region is CASSLLTSGSRETQYF. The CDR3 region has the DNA TGTGCCAGCAGCTTACTGACTAGCGGGAGTCGGGAGACCCAGTACTTC.

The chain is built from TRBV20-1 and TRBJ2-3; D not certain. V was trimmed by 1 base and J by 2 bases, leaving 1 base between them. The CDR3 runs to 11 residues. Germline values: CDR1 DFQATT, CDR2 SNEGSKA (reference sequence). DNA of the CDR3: TGCAGTGCTAGAGTCACAGATACGCAGTATTTT. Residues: CSARVTDTQYF.

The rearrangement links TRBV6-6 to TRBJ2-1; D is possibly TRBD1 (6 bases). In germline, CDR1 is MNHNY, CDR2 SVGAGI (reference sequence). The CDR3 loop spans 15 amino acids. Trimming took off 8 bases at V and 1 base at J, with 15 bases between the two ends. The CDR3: CASHRAGRSYNEQFF. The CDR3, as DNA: TGTGCCAGCCACAGGGCCGGAAGATCCTACAATGAGCAGTTCTTC.

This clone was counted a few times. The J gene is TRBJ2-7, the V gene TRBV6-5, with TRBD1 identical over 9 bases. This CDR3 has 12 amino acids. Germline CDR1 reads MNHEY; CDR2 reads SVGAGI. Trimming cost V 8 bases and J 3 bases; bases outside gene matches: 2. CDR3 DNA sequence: TGTGCCAGCCGGACAGGGGTCTACGAGCAGTACTTC. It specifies CASRTGVYEQYF.

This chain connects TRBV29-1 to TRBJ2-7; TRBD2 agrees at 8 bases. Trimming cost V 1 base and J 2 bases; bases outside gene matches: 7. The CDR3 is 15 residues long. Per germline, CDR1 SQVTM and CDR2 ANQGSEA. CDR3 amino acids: CSVEGTTGGPYEQYF. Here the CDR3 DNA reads TGCAGCGTTGAAGGCACAACGGGAGGGCCCTACGAGCAGTACTTC.

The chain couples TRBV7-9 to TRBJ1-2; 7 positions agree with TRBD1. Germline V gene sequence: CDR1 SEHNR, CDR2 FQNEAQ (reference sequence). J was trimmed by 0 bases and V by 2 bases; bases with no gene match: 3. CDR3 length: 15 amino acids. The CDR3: CASSLYRGTNYGYTF. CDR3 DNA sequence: TGTGCCAGCAGCTTATACAGGGGAACTAACTATGGCTACACCTTC.

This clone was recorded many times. The CDR3 loop reads CASSVLFGGYTF. Here the CDR3 DNA reads TGTGCCAGCAGTGTGCTGTTTGGGGGCTACACCTTC. The chain uses TRBV28 and TRBJ1-2; D remains unclear. This CDR3 has 12 residues. The germline V gene encodes CDR1 MDHEN and CDR2 SYDVKM. The germline V and J ends were trimmed by 5 bases and 8 bases, with 12 bases remaining between them.

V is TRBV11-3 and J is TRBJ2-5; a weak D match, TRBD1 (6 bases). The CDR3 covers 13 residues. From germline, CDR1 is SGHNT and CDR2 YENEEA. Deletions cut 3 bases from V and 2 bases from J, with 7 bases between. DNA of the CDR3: TGTGCCAGCAGCTTCGGGACACAAGAGACCCAGTACTTC. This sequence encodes CASSFGTQETQYF.

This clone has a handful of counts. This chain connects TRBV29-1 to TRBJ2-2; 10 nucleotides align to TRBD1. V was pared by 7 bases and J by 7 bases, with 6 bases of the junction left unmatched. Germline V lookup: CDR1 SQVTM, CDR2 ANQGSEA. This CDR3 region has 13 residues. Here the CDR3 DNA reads TGCAGCGCGGGACAGGGGCGTCACGGGGAGCTGTTTTTT. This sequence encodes CSAGQGRHGELFF.

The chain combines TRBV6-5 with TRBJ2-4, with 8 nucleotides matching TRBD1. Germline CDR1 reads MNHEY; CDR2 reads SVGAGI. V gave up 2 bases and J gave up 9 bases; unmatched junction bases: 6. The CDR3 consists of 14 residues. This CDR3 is CASSYLGQGSIQYF. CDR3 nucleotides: TGTGCCAGCAGTTACCTTGGACAGGGAAGCATTCAGTACTTC.

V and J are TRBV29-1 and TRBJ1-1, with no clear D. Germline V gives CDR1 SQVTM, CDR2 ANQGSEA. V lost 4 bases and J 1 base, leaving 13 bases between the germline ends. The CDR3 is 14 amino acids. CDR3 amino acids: CSVVGQRANTEAFF. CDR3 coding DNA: TGCAGCGTTGTGGGCCAAAGGGCGAACACTGAAGCTTTCTTT.

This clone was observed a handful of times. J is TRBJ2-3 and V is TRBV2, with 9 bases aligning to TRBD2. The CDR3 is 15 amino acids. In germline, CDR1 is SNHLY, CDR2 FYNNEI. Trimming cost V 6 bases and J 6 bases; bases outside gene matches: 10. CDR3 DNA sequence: TGTGCCAGCAGACTTACCGGGACTAGCTCCGATACGCAGTATTTT. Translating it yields CASRLTGTSSDTQYF.

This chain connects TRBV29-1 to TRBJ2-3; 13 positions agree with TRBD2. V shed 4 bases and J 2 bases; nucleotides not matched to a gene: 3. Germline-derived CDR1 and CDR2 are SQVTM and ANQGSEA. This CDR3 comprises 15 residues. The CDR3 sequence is CSVGGLAGLTDTQYF. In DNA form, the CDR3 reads TGCAGCGTTGGGGGACTAGCGGGACTCACAGATACGCAGTATTTT.

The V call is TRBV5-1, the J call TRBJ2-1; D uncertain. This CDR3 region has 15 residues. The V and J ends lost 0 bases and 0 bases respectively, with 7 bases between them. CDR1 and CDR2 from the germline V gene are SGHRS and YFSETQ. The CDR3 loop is CASSLGGFSYNEQFF. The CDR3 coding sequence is TGCGCCAGCAGCTTGGGAGGCTTCTCCTACAATGAGCAGTTCTTC.

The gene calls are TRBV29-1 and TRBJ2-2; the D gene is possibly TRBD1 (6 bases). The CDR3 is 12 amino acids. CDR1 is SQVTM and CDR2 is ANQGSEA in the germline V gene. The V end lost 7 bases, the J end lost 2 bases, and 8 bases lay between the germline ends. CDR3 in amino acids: CSGTENTGELFF. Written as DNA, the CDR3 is TGCAGCGGGACAGAAAACACCGGGGAGCTGTTTTTT.

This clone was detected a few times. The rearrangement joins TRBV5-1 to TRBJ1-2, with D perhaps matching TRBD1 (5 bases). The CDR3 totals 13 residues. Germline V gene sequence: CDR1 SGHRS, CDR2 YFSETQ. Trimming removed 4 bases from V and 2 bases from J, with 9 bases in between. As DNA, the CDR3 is TGCGCCAGCAGCCCGGGGGAGAACTATGGCTACACCTTC. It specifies CASSPGENYGYTF.

The CDR3 here is CASSRGQGFSGTEAFF. The CDR3 DNA is TGTGCCAGCAGCCGAGGACAGGGGTTCTCGGGCACTGAAGCTTTCTTT. V gene TRBV7-9 combines with J gene TRBJ1-1; TRBD1 matches at 9 bases. J was trimmed by 4 bases and V by 5 bases; bases with no gene match: 11. CDR3 length: 16 amino acids. The germline gives CDR1 SEHNR, CDR2 FQNEAQ (reference sequence).

CDR3 DNA: TGCGCCAGCAGCCGGGACTCCCCCACAGATACGCAGTATTTT. Residues: CASSRDSPTDTQYF. The gene calls are TRBV5-1 and TRBJ2-3, with D maybe TRBD2 (6 bases). The germline V and J ends were trimmed by 4 bases and 2 bases, with 11 bases remaining between them. This CDR3 contains 14 residues. The germline CDR1 and CDR2 sequences are SGHRS and YFSETQ. Together with reference TRBV5-1 and TRBJ2-3, the CDR3 gives the full variable domain: KAGVTQTPRYLIKTRGQQVTLSCSPISGHRSVSWYQQTPGQGLQFLFEYFSETQRNKGNFPGRFSGRQFSNSRSEMNVSTLELGDSALYLCASSRDSPTDTQYFGPGTRLTVL.

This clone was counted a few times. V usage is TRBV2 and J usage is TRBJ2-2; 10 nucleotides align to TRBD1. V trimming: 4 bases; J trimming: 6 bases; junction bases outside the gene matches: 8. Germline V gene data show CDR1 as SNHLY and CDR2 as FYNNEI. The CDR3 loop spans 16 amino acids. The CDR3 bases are TGTGCCAGCAGTGGTTCACCCGGGACAGGGGCCGGGGAGCTGTTTTTT. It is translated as CASSGSPGTGAGELFF.

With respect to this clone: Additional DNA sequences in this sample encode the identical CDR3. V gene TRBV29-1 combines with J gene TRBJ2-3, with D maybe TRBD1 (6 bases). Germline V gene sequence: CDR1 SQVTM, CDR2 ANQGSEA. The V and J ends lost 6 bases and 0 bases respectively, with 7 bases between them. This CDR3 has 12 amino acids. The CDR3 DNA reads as TGCAGCGTGGACAGTAGCACAGATACGCAGTATTTT. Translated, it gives CSVDSSTDTQYF.

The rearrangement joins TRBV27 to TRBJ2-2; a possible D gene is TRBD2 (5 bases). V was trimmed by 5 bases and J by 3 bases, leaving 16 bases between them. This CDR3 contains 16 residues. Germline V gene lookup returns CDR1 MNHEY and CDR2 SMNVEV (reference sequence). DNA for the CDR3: TGTGCCAGCAGTGCCCGACTTCGAGCGGACACCGGGGAGCTGTTTTTT. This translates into CASSARLRADTGELFF.

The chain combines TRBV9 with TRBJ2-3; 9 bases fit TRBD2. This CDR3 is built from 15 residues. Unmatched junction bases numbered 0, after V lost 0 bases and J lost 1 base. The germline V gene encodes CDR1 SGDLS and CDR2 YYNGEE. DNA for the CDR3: TGTGCCAGCAGCGTAGTAGCGGGAGGCACAGATACGCAGTATTTT. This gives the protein CASSVVAGGTDTQYF.

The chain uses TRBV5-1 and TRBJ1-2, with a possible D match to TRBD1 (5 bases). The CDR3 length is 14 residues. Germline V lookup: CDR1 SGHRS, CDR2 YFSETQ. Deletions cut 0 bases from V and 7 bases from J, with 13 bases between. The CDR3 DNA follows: TGCGCCAGCAGCTTGGTCGGGGACGTGCGTGGCTACACCTTC. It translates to CASSLVGDVRGYTF.

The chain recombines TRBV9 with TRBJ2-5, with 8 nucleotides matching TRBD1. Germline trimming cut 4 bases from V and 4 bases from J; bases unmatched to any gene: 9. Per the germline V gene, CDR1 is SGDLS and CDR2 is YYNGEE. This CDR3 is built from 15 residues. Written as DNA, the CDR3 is TGTGCCAGCAGCATAGGACAGGGCAGGACAGAGACCCAGTACTTC. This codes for CASSIGQGRTETQYF.

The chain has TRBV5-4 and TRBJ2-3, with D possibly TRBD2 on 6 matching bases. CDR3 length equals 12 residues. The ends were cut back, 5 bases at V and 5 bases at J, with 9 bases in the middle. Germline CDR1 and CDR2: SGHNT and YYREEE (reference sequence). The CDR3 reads CASRSSVDTQYF. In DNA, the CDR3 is TGTGCCAGCAGATCTAGCGTAGATACGCAGTATTTT.